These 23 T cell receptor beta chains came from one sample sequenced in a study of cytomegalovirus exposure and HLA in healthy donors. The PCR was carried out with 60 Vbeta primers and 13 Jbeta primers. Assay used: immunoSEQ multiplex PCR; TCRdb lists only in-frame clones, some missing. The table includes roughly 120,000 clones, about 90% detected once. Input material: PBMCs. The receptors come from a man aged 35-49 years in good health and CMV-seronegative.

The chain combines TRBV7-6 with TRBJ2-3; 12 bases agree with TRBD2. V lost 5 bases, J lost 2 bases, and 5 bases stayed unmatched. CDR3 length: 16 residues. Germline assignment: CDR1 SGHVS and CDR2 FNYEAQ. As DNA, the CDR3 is TGTGCCAGCAGCCTCCGACTAGCGGGGGCCACAGATACGCAGTATTTT. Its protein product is CASSLRLAGATDTQYF.

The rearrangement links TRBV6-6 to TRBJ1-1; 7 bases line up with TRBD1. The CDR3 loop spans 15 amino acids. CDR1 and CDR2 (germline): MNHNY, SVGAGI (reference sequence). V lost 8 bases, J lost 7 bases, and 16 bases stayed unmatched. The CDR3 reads CASVPQGQGDSEAFF. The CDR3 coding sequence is TGTGCCAGCGTTCCGCAGGGGCAGGGGGATAGTGAAGCTTTCTTT.

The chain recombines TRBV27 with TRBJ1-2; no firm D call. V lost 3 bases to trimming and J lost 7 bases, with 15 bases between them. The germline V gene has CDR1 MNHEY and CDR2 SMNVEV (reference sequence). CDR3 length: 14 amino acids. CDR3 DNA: TGTGCCAGCAGTTTCCTTTCTGGCAGAGGTGGCTACACCTTC. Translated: CASSFLSGRGGYTF.

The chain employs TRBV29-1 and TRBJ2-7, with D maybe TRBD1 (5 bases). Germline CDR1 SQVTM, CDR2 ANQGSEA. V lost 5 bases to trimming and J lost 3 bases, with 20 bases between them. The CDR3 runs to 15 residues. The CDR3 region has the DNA TGCAGCGTTAAAGCCCCAGGGCGGCGATTCTACGAGCAGTACTTC. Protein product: CSVKAPGRRFYEQYF.

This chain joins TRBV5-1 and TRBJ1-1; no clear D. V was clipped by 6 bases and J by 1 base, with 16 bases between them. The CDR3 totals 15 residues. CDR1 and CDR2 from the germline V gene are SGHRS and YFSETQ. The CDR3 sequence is CASKLDSRSNTEAFF. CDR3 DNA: TGCGCCAGCAAACTCGATAGCCGGTCGAACACTGAAGCTTTCTTT.

In DNA form, the CDR3 reads TGTGCCAGCTCATTGCAGGGGCGCTCCTACGAGCAGTACTTC. Translating gives CASSLQGRSYEQYF. The rearrangement joins TRBV18 to TRBJ2-7; D might be TRBD1 (6 bases). CDR1 and CDR2 from the germline V gene are KGHSH and LQKENI. The germline V and J ends were trimmed by 5 bases and 0 bases, with 11 bases remaining between them. This CDR3 has 14 amino acids. Based on the CDR3 plus reference TRBV18 and TRBJ2-7, the full variable domain is NAGVMQNPRHLVRRRGQEARLRCSPMKGHSHVYWYRQLPEEGLKFMVYLQKENIIDESGMPKERFSAEFPKEGPSILRIQQVVRGDSAAYFCASSLQGRSYEQYFGPGTRLTVT.

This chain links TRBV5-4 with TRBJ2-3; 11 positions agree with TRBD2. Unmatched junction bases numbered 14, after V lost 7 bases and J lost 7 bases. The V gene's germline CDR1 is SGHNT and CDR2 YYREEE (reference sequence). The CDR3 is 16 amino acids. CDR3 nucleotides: TGTGCCAGCCGGCGAACTAGCGGGGGAGGCCTTAATACGCAGTATTTT. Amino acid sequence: CASRRTSGGGLNTQYF.

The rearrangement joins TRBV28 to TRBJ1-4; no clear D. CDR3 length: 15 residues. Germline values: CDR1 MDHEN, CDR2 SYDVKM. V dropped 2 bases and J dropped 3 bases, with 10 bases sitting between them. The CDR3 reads CASSLAPSSNEKLFF. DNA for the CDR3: TGTGCCAGCAGTTTAGCCCCCAGTTCTAATGAAAAACTGTTTTTT.

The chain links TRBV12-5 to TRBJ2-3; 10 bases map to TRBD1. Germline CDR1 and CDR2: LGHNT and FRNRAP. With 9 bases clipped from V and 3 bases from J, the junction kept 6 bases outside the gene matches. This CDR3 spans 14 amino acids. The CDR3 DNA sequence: TGTGCTAGCAAACGGGACAGGGGTACAGATACGCAGTATTTT. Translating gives CASKRDRGTDTQYF.

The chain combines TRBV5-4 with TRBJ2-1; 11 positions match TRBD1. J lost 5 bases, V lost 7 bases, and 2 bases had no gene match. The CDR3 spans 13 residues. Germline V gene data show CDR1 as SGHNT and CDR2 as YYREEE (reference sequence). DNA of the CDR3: TGTGCCAGCGGACAGGGGGCTAACAATGAGCAGTTCTTC. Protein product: CASGQGANNEQFF.

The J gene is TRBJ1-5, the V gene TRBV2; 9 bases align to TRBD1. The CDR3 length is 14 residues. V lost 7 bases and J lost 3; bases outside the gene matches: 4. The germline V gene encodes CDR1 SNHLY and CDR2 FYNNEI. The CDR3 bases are TGTGCCAGCAAGACAGGGGGATTCAATCAGCCCCAGCATTTT. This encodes CASKTGGFNQPQHF.

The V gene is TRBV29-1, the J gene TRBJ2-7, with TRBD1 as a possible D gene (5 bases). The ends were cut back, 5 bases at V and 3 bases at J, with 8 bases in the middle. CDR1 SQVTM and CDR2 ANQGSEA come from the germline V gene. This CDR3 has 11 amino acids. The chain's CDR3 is CSVSDSYEQYF. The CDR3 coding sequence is TGCAGCGTTTCCGACAGCTACGAGCAGTACTTC.

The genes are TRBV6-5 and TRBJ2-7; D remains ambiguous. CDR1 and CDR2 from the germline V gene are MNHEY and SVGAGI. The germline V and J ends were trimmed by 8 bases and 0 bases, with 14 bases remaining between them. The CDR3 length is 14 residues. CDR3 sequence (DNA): TGTGCCAGCTCTACGATACCCCGCTCCTACGAGCAGTACTTC. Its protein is CASSTIPRSYEQYF.

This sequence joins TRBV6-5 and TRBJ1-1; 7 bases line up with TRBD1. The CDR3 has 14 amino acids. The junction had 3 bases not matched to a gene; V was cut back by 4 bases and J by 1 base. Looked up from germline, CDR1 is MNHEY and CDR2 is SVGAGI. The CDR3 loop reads CASSWDRRNTEAFF. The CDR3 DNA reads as TGTGCCAGCAGTTGGGACAGAAGGAACACTGAAGCTTTCTTT.

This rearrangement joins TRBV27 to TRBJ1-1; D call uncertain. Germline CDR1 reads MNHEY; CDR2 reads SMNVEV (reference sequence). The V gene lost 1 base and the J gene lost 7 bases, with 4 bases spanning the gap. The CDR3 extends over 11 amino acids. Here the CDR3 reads CASSLYGEAFF. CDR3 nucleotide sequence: TGTGCCAGCAGTTTATACGGTGAAGCTTTCTTT.

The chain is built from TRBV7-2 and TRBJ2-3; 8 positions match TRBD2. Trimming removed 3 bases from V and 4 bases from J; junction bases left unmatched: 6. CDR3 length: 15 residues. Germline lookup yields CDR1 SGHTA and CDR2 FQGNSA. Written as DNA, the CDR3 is TGTGCCAGCAGCTTCCGGGGGGGCGGGTCAGATACGCAGTATTTT. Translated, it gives CASSFRGGGSDTQYF.

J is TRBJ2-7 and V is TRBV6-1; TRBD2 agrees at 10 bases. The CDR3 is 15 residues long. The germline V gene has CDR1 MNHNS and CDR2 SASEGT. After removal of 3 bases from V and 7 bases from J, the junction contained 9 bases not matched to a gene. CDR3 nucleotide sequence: TGTGCCAGCAGTGAGTTTAGCGGGGGGCTAAGGGAGCAGTACTTC. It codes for CASSEFSGGLREQYF.

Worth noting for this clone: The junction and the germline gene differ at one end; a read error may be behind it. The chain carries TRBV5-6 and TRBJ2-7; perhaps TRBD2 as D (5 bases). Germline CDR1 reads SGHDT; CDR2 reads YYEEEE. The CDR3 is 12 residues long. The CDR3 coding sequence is TGTGCCAGCGGCTTTGGGAGCTACGAGCAGTACTTC. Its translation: CASGFGSYEQYF.

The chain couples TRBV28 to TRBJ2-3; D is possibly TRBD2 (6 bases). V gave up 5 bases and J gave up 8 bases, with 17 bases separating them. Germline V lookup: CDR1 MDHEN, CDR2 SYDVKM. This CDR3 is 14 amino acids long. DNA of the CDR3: TGTGCCAGCAGTCCTGGGGGACTCTCGGGTACGCAGTATTTT. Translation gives CASSPGGLSGTQYF.

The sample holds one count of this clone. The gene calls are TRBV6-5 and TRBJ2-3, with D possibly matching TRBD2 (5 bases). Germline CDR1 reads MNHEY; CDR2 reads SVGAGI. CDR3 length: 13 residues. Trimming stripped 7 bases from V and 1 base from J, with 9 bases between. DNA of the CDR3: TGTGCCAGCATCAAGAGGGGCACAGATACGCAGTATTTT. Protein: CASIKRGTDTQYF.

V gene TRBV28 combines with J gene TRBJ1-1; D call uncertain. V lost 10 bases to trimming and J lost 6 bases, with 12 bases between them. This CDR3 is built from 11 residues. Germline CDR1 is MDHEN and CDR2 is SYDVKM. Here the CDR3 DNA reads TGTGCCACCGATTTAGGAGCTGAAGCTTTCTTT. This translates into CATDLGAEAFF.

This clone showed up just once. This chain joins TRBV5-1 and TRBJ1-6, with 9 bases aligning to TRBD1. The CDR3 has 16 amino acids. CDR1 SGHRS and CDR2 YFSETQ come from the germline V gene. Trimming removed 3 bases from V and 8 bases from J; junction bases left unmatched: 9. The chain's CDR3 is CASSSTQGAPYSPLHF. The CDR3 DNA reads TGCGCCAGCAGCTCAACACAGGGGGCGCCGTATTCACCCCTCCACTTT.

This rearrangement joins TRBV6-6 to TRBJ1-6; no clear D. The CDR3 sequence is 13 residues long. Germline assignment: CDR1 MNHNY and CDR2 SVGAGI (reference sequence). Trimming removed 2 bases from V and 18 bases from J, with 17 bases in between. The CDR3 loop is CASSYLGGEMAHF. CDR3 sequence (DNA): TGTGCCAGCAGTTACCTGGGAGGAGAGATGGCCCACTTT.